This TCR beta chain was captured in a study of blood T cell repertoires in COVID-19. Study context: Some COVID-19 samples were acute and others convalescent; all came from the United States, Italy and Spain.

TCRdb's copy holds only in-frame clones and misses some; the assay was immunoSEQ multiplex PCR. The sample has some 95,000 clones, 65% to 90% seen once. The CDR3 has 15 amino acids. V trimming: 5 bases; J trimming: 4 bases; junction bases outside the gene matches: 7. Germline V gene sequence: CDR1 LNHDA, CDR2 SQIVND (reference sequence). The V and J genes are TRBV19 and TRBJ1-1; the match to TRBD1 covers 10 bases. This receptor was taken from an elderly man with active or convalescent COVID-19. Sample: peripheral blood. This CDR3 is CASSPRQGAGTEAFF. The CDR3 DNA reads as TGTGCCAGTAGTCCTCGACAGGGGGCGGGCACTGAAGCTTTCTTT. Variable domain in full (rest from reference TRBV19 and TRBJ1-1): DGGITQSPKYLFRKEGQNVTLSCEQNLNHDAMYWYRQDPGQGLRLIYYSQIVNDFQKGDIAEGYSVSREKKESFPLTVTSAQKNPTAFYLCASSPRQGAGTEAFFGQGTRLTVV.